This TCR beta chain is drawn from a study of blood T cell repertoires in COVID-19. Across the study: COVID-19 samples from acute and convalescent phases originated in the United States, Italy and Spain. PBMCs, B-cell-depleted T cells, or T cells were the source of the cDNA or gDNA that made up the material.

In the authors' methods: Estimated nucleated cell counts came from reference gene primer amplification. Repertoires were generated with immunoSEQ multiplex PCR, while TCRdb's copy carries only in-frame clones and drops some. V and J calls and clone size are copied from that table; D and trimming were computed from the DNA. The sample has 25,000 to 40,000 clones, roughly nine tenths seen once. This CDR3 is 12 amino acids long. Germline V lookup: CDR1 SGHRS, CDR2 YFSETQ. Trimming removed 0 bases from V and 4 bases from J, with 4 bases in between. The source of this sequence is a man between 65 and 85 years old with active COVID-19. Specimen: peripheral blood. V usage is TRBV5-1 and J usage is TRBJ1-2; unclear D gene. The CDR3 DNA follows: TGCGCCAGCAGCTTGGGAGTCTATGGCTACACCTTC. Amino acids: CASSLGVYGYTF.